What follows describes a single T cell receptor (beta chain). Its cognate antigen has yet to be identified. No much larger clone exists at a distance of one base, and base qualities are not known. V is trimmed back by 5 bases and J by 6 bases, and the junction contains 5 bases that no gene match accounts for. From its cysteine to its phenylalanine, the CDR3 spans 14 amino acids. Only the CDR3 region is kept as DNA, spanning 42 bases read in frame from base 1. The germline V gene specifies SGHAT as CDR1 and FQNNGV as CDR2. This sample is part of a study of Tregs in tolerant kidney transplant recipients (dated by TCRdb to 2018 to 2020). At the level of the whole study: TCRbeta sequencing was used in the study to identify donor-specific regulatory T cells before combined kidney and bone marrow transplantation, and the identified cells were then tracked after transplant. Overall study results and their limits: Biological reproducibility was not directly addressed, though technical replication error appeared minimal. Expanding Tregs with activated donor B cells appeared to identify the most biologically relevant and donor-specific TCRbeta repertoire. The study was constrained by small patient numbers, and validation of the findings is required in larger populations and under other immunosuppression protocols. PCR primers changed over time for some patients, so nucleotide-level comparison across those patients' samples was not possible. In tolerant patients, donor-specific Tregs expanded more than Tregs overall, which suggests antigen-driven rather than nonspecific expansion.

Genomic DNA was extracted from sorted cells with the QIAGEN DNeasy Blood and Tissue Kit for TCRbeta CDR3 sequencing. Through immunoSEQ, high-throughput TCRbeta CDR3 sequencing was done commercially, including PCR amplification with internal controls and bias correction. For the original study's pipeline: A unique productive TCRbeta sequence was defined by the CDR3 nucleotide sequence when primers matched, and otherwise by the CDR3 amino acid sequence together with the Vbeta and Jbeta genes. To correct for sorting error, sequences found in more than one sorted population at a frequency ratio of 2:1 or less were discarded, and the remaining shared sequences were assigned to the population with the higher frequency. A sequence counted as donor-reactive if, in CFSE-low cells, the sequence had a frequency of at least 0.01% and was expanded at least 5-fold compared with unstimulated cells. Repertoire divergence was quantified by Jensen-Shannon divergence calculated from the top 100 TCRbeta sequences ranked by frequency. For samples with multiple sequencing runs, sorting error was corrected separately for each run before the runs were pooled. The source is immuneACCESS, and TCRdb retained only in-frame sequences with V and J called. Part of the clones is not carried over; for the studies checked, unresolved V genes explain less than half of this, and the remainder is unexplained. That table is the source of V, J and clone size, and D and trimming were worked out from the DNA. The sample profile shows nearly 50,000 clones; more than 70% of them were found once. About a sixth of the sample is held by the ten biggest clonotypes.

The transplants used related donors with nonmyeloablative bone marrow transplantation, and mixed chimerism in the human trials was transient. Thawed PBMCs were FACS-sorted into unstimulated Tregs (CD4+CD25+CD127-), CD4+ non-Tregs (CD4+CD25-), CD4 cells and CD8 cells. Several combined kidney and bone marrow transplant recipients from the ITN036ST trial were included as patients, and samples were available only from these trial subjects. Healthy control blood was processed to PBMCs by Ficoll density gradient and cryopreserved, and patient PBMCs were collected before and after transplant. This sequence originates from a human patient who received a combined kidney and bone marrow transplant. In patients who had a transplant, some T cells may come from the graft donor. Rearrangement joined TRBV11-2 to TRBJ2-3; 10 bases in the junction line up with TRBD2. Source: CD8+ T cells from blood (PBMCs), taken 12 months after the transplant. Here the CDR3 is given as CASSLGAGGDTQYF. The bases are TGTGCCAGCAGCCTGGGAGCGGGAGGGGATACGCAGTATTTT.